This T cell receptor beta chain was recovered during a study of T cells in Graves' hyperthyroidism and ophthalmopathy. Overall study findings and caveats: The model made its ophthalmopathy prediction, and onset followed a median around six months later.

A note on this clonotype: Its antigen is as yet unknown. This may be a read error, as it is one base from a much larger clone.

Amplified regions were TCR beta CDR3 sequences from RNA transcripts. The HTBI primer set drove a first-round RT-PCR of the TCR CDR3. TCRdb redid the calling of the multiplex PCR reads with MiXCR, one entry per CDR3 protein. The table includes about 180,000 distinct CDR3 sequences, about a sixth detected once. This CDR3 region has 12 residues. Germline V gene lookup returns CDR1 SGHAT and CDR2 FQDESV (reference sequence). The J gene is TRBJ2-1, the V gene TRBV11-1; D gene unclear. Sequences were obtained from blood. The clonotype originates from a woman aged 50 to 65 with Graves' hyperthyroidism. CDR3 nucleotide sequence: TGTGCCAGCAGCCCCGTGGGAATTGAGCAGCTCTTC. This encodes CASSPVGIEQLF. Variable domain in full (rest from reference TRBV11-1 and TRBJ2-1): EAEVAQSPRYKITEKSQAVAFWCDPISGHATLYWYRQILGQGPELLVQFQDESVVDDSQLPKDRFSAERLKGVDSTLKIQPAELGDSAMYLCASSPVGIEQLFGPGTRLTVL.